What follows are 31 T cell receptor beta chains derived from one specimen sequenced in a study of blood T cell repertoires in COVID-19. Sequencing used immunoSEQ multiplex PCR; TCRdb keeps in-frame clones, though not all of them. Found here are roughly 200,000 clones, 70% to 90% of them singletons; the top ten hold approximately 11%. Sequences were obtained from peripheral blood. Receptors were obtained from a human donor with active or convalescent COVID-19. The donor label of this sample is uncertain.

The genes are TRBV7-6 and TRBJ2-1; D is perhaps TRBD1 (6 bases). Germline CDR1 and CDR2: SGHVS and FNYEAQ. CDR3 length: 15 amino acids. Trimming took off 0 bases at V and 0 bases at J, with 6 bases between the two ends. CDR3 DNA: TGTGCCAGCAGCTTAGCGGGGGCCTCCTACAATGAGCAGTTCTTC. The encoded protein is CASSLAGASYNEQFF.

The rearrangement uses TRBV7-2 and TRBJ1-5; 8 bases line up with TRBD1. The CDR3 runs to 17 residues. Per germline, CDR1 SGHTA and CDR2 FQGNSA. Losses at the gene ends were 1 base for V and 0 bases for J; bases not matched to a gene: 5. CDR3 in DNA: TGTGCCAGCAGCTTAGAGGTCAGGGGGCATAGCAATCAGCCCCAGCATTTT. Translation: CASSLEVRGHSNQPQHF.

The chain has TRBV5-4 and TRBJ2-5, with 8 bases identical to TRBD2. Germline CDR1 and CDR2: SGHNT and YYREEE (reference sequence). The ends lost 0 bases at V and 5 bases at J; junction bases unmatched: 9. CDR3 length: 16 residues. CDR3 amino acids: CASSLDPGGGRETQYF. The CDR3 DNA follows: TGTGCCAGCAGCTTGGATCCGGGAGGCGGGAGGGAGACCCAGTACTTC.

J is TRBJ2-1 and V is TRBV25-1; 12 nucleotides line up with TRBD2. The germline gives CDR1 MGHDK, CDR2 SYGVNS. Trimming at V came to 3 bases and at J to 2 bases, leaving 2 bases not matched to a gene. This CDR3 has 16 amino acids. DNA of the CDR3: TGTGCCAGCAGTGACCCTAGCGGGAGGGCCTACAATGAGCAGTTCTTC. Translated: CASSDPSGRAYNEQFF.

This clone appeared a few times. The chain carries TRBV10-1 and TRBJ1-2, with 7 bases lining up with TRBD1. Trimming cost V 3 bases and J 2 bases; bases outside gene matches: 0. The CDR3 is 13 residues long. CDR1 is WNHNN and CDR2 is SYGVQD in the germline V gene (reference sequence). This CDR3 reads CASSEGGNYGYTF. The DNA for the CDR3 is TGCGCCAGCAGTGAAGGGGGCAACTATGGCTACACCTTC.

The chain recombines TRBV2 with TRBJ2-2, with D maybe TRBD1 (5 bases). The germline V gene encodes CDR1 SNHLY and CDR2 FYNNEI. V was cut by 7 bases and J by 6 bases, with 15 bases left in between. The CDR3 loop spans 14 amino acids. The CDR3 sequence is CASTSAAGPGELFF. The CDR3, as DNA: TGTGCCAGCACCTCGGCGGCAGGGCCCGGGGAGCTGTTTTTT. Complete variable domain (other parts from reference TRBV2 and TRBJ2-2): EPEVTQTPSHQVTQMGQEVILRCVPISNHLYFYWYRQILGQKVEFLVSFYNNEISEKSEIFDDQFSVERPDGSNFTLKIRSTKLEDSAMYFCASTSAAGPGELFFGEGSRLTVL.

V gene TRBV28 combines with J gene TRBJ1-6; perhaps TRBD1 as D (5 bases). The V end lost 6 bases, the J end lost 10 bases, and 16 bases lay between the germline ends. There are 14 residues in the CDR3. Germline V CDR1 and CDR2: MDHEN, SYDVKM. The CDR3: CASRPGTPGSPLHF. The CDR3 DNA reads TGTGCCAGCAGGCCCGGGACTCCTGGGTCACCCCTCCACTTT.

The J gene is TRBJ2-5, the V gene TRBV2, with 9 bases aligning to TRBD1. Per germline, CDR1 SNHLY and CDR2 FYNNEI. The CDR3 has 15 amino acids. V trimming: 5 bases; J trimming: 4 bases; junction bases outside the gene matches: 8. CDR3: CASSLDRGRTETQYF. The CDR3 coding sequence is TGTGCCAGCAGTCTAGACAGGGGGAGGACAGAGACCCAGTACTTC.

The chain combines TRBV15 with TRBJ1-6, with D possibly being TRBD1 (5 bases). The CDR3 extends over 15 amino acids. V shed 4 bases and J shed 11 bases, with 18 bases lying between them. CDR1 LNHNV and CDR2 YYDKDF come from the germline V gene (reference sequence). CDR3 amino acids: CATSTGGLLGTPLHF. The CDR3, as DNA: TGTGCCACCAGCACCGGGGGGTTATTGGGTACACCCCTCCACTTT.

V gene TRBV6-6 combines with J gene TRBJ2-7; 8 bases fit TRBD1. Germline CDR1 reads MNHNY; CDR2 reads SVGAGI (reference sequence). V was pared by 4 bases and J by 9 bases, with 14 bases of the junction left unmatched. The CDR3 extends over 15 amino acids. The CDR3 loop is CASSFRTGTYAGQYF. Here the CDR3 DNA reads TGTGCCAGCAGTTTCCGGACAGGGACCTATGCCGGGCAGTACTTC.

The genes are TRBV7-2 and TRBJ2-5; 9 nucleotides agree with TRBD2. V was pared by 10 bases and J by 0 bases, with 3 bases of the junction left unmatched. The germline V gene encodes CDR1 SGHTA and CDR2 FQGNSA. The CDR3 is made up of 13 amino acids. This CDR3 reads CATSGAHQETQYF. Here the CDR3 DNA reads TGTGCCACTAGCGGGGCCCACCAAGAGACCCAGTACTTC.

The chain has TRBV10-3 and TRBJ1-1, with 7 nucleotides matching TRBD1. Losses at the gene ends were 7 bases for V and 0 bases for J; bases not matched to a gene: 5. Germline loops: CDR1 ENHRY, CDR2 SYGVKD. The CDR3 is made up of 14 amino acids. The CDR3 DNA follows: TGTGCCATCAAGAACAGGGGAATGAACACTGAAGCTTTCTTT. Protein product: CAIKNRGMNTEAFF.

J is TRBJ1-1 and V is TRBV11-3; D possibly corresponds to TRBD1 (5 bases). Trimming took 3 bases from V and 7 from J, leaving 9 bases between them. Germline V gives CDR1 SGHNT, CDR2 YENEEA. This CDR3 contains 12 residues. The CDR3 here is CASSLGGGEAFF. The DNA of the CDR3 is TGTGCCAGCAGCTTGGGCGGGGGTGAAGCTTTCTTT.

The DNA of the CDR3 is TGTGCCAGTAGTAGGGGCGACTGGAGCTCCTATAATTCACCCCTCCACTTT. It specifies CASSRGDWSSYNSPLHF. The V and J genes are TRBV19 and TRBJ1-6; a weak D match, TRBD1 (5 bases). The CDR3 has 17 amino acids. Germline values: CDR1 LNHDA, CDR2 SQIVND (reference sequence). V lost 4 bases to trimming and J lost 0 bases, with 13 bases between them.

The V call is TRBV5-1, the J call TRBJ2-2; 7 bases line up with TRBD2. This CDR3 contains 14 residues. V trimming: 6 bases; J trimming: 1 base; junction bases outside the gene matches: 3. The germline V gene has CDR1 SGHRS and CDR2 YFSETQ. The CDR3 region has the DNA TGCGCCAGCACACAGCGGGAGAACACCGGGGAGCTGTTTTTT. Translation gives CASTQRENTGELFF.

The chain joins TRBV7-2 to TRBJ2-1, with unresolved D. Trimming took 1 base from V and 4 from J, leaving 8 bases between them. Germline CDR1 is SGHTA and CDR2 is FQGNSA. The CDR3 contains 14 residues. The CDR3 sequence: CASSLEHRYNEQFF. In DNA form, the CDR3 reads TGTGCCAGCAGCTTAGAGCACAGATACAATGAGCAGTTCTTC. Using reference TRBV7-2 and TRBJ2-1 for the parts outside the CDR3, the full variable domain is GAGVSQSPSNKVTEKGKDVELRCDPISGHTALYWYRQSLGQGLEFLIYFQGNSAPDKSGLPSDRFSAERTGGSVSTLTIQRTQQEDSAVYLCASSLEHRYNEQFFGPGTRLTVL.

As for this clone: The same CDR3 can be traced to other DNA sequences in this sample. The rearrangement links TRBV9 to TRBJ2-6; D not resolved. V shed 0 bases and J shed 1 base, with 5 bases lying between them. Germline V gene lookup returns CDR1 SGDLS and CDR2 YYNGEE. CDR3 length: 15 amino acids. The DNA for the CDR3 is TGTGCCAGCAGCGTAGGTTCTTCTGGGGCCAACGTCCTGACTTTC. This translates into CASSVGSSGANVLTF.

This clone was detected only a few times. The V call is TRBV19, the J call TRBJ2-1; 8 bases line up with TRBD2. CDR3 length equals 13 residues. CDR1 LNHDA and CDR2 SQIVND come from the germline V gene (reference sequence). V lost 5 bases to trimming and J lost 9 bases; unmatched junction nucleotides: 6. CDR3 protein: CASSLGLGSEQFF. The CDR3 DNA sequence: TGTGCCAGTAGTCTGGGACTAGGGAGTGAGCAGTTCTTC.

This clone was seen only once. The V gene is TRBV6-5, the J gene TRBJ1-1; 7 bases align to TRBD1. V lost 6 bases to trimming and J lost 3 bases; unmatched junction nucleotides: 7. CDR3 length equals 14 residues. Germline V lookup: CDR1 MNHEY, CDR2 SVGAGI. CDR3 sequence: CASRYTGAYTEAFF. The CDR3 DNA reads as TGTGCCAGCAGGTATACAGGGGCATACACTGAAGCTTTCTTT.

DNA of the CDR3: TGTGCCAGCAGCGAAACAGTCAATCAGCCCCAGCATTTT. Translating it yields CASSETVNQPQHF. The rearrangement links TRBV11-2 to TRBJ1-5; D not certain. Germline V CDR1 and CDR2: SGHAT, FQNNGV. CDR3 length: 13 residues. The V end lost 5 bases, the J end lost 3 bases, and 8 bases lay between the germline ends.

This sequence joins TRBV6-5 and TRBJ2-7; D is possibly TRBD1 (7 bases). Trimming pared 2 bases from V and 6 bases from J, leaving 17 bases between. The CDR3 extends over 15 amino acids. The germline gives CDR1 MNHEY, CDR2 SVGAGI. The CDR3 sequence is CASSYGGDSRIEQYF. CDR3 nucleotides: TGTGCCAGCAGTTACGGCGGGGACAGTCGTATCGAGCAGTACTTC.

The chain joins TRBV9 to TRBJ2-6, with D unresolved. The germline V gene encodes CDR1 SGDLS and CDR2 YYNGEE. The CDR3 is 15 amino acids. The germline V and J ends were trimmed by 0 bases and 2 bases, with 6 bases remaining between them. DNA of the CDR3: TGTGCCAGCAGCGTAGGTCTCGCTGGGGCCAACGTCCTGACTTTC. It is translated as CASSVGLAGANVLTF.

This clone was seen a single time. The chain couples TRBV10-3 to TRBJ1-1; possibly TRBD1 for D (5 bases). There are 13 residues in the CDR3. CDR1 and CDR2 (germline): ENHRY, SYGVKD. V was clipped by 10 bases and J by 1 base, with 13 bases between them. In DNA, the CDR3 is TGTGCCACCGCGTTAGGGGAGAACACTGAAGCTTTCTTT. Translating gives CATALGENTEAFF.

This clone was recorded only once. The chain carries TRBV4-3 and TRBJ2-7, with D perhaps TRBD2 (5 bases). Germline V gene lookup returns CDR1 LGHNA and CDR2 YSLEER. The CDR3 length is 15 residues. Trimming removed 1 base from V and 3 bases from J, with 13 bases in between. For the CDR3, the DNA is TGCGCCAGCAGCCAAGGATTAATCGGGAACTACGAGCAGTACTTC. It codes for CASSQGLIGNYEQYF.

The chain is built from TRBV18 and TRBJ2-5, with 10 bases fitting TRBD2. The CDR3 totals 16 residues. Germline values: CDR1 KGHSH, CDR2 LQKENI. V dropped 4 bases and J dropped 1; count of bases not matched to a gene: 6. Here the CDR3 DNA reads TGTGCCAGCTCACTTTTAGCGGGAGGACCCCAAGAGACCCAGTACTTC. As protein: CASSLLAGGPQETQYF.

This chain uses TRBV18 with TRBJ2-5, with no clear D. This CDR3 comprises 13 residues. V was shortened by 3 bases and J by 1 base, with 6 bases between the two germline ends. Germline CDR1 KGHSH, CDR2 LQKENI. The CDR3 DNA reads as TGTGCCAGCTCACCCAACTTCCAAGAGACCCAGTACTTC. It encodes CASSPNFQETQYF.

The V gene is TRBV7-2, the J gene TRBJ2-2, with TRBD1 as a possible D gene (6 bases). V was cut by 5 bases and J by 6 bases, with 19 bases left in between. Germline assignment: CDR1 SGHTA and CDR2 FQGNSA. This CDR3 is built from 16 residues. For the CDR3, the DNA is TGTGCCAGCAGCCCGGACAGCCCCCTTGTTTCCGGGGAGCTGTTTTTT. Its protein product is CASSPDSPLVSGELFF.

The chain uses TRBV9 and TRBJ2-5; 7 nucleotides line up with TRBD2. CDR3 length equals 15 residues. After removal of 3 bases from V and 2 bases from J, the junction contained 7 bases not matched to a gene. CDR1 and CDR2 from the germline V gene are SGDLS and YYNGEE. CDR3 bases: TGTGCCAGCAGCGCCTCTAGCGGTACGCAAGAGACCCAGTACTTC. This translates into CASSASSGTQETQYF.

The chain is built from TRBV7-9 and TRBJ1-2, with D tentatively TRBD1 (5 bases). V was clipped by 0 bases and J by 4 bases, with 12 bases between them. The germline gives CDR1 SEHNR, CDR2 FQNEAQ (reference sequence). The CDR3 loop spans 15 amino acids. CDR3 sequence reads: CASSLAPGGPYGYTF. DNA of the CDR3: TGTGCCAGCAGCTTAGCGCCGGGGGGTCCCTATGGCTACACCTTC. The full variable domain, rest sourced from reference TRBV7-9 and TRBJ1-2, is DTGVSQNPRHKITKRGQNVTFRCDPISEHNRLYWYRQTLGQGPEFLTYFQNEAQLEKSRLLSDRFSAERPKGSFSTLEIQRTEQGDSAMYLCASSLAPGGPYGYTFGSGTRLTVV.

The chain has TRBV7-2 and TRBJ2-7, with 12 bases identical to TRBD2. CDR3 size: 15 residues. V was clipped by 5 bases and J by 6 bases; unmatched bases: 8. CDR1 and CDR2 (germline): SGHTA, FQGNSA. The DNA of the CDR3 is TGTGCCAGCAGCGGAGCTAGCGGGGGGGGCTTCGAGCAGTACTTC. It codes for CASSGASGGGFEQYF.

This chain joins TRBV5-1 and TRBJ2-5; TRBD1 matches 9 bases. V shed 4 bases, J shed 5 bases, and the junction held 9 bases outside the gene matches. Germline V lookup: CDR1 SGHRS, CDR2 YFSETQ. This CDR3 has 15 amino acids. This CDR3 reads CASSGGQGVVETQYF. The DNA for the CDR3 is TGCGCCAGCAGCGGGGGACAGGGAGTAGTTGAGACCCAGTACTTC.